Below are 3 T cell receptor beta chains sequenced from a single sample in a study of identical twins. TCRdb re-called the 5' RACE reads through MiXCR, storing one row per CDR3 protein. Among about 190,000 distinct CDR3 sequences listed, less than 20% were seen once. The sample was also reused in another study, on T cells expressing NK-cell markers.

The sequencing input was CD8+ T cells sorted from blood. These receptors were taken from a woman aged 18-35 years in good health.

This clonotype was seen a handful of times. V is TRBV12-3 or TRBV12-4 and J is TRBJ2-3; TRBD2 aligns across 7 bases. This CDR3 has 15 amino acids. V dropped 7 bases and J dropped 2; count of bases not matched to a gene: 9. CDR3 bases: TGTGCCAGCAACGATCCAGCGGGGAACACAGATACGCAGTATTTT. Translation gives CASNDPAGNTDTQYF.

This clonotype came up a few times. The junction does not match germline at one end; this may be a read error. The gene calls are TRBV20-1 and TRBJ2-7; 8 bases map to TRBD1. This CDR3 has 13 residues. Germline V CDR1 and CDR2: DFQATT, SNEGSKA (reference sequence). The CDR3 sequence: CSARTGNSHEQYF. The CDR3 coding sequence is TGCAGTGCGAGGACAGGGAACTCCCACGAGCAGTACTTC.

This sequence joins TRBV20-1 and TRBJ1-2; D gene uncertain. This CDR3 has 15 amino acids. CDR1 is DFQATT and CDR2 is SNEGSKA in the germline V gene (reference sequence). The ends were cut back, 4 bases at V and 7 bases at J, with 22 bases in the middle. The CDR3, as DNA: TGCAGTGCTAATGACCCTCATGCGCCAGTGGGTGGCTACACCTTC. Translated, it gives CSANDPHAPVGGYTF.